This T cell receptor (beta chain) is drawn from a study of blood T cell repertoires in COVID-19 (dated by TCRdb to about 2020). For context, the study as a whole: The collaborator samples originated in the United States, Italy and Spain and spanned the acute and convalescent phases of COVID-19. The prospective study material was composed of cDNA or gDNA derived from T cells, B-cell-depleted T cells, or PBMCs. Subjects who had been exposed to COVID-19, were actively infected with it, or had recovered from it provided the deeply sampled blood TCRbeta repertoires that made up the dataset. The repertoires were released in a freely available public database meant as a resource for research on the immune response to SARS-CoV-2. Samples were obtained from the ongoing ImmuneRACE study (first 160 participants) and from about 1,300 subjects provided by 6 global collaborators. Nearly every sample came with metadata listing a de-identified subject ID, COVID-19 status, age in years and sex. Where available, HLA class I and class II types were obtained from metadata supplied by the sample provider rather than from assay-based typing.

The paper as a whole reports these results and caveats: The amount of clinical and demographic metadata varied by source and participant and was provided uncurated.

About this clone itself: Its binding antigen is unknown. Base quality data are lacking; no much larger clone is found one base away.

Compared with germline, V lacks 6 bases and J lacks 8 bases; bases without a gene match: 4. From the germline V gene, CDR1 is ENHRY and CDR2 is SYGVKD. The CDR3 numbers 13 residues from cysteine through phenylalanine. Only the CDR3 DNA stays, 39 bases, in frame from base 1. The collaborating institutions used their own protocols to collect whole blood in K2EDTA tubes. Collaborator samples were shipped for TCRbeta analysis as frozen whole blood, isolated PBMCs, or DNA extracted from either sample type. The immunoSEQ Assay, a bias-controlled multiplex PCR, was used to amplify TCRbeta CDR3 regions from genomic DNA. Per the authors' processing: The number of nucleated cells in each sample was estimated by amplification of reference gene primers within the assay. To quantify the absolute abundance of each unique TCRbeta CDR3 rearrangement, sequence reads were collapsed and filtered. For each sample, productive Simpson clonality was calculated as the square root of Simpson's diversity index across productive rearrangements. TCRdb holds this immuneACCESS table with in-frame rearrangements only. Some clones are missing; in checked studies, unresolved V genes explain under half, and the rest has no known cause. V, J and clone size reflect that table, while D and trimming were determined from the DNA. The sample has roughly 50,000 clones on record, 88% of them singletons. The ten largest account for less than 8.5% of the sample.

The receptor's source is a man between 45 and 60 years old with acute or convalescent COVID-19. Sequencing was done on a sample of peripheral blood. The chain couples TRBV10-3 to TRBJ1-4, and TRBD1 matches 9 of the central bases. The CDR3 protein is CAIRGTGLEKLFF. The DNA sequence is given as TGTGCCATCAGGGGGACAGGGCTGGAAAAACTGTTTTTT.